A single count supports the clone carrying this TCR beta chain. Given a much more abundant clone one base away, this may be a read error. These data come from a study of blood T cells in healthy people across ages. The second PCR ran about 6 to 11 cycles with a sample-barcoded 5' primer and J-beta primers. Per sample, CDR3-containing paired-end reads numbered at least 2.5 million. TCRdb itself ran the 5' RACE reads through MiXCR, one entry per CDR3 protein. This sample has roughly 900,000 distinct CDR3 sequences; 25% to 35% occur once, and the top ten carry 17%. CDR1 is GTSNPN and CDR2 is SVGIG in the germline V gene (reference sequence). This CDR3 spans 13 amino acids. With V trimmed by 3 bases and J by 6 bases, 8 bases remained unmatched.

The chain links TRBV30 to TRBJ2-7; 7 bases match TRBD2. The material sequenced was blood. The TCR sequence derives from a woman older than 75 in good health. The CDR3: CAWRVRRGSEQYF. In DNA form, the CDR3 reads TGTGCCTGGAGGGTAAGGCGGGGGTCCGAGCAGTACTTC.